The sequence of this T cell receptor beta chain was determined in a study of OX40 agonist ivuxolimab in advanced cancers. Findings and caveats of the study: The 0.1-3.0 mg/kg partial responders had among the lowest clonal expansion.

Here immunoSEQ multiplex PCR was the method, and the copy in TCRdb shows in-frame clones only, minus some. The table shows around 68,000 clones, with 75% to 95% occurring only once. Note on this clone: What it binds is not known.

Patients were ruled out by autoimmune disease history or systemic immunosuppression. Germline V lookup: CDR1 WSHSY, CDR2 SAAADI. The CDR3 covers 12 residues. Deletions cut 8 bases from V and 6 bases from J, with 12 bases between. The chain carries TRBV10-2 and TRBJ2-3, with D unclear. The specimen was CD4+ or CD8+ T cells sorted from blood, collected in a trial of the OX40 agonist ivuxolimab. This clonotype was sampled from an adult with an advanced solid tumor such as melanoma, head and neck, liver or kidney cancer. The CDR3 coding sequence is TGCGCCAGCCTCATCGGAATGGATACGCAGTATTTT. Residues: CASLIGMDTQYF.